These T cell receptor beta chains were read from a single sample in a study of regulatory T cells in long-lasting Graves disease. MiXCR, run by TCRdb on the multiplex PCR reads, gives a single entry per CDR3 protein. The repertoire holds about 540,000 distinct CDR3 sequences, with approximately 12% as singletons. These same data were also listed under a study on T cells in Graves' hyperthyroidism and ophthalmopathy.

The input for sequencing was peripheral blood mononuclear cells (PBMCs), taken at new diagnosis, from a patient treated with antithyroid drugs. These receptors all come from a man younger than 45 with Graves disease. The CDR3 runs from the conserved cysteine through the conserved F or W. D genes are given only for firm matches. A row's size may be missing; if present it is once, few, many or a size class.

cdr3_nt: TGTGCCAGCAGCTTACGGGACAGGGGATACGAGCAGTACTTC
cdr3_aa: CASSLRDRGYEQYF
j_call: TRBJ2-7
d_call: TRBD1
clone_size: many
v_call: TRBV7-9

cdr3_nt: TGCAGTGCTAGATTACTAGCGGCAAGACTATCAACTAACCACTACAATGAGCAGTTCTTC
cdr3_aa: CSARLLAARLSTNHYNEQFF
j_call: TRBJ2-1
d_call: TRBD2
clone_size: many
v_call: TRBV20-1

cdr3_nt: TGTGCCAGCAGTTACGGACAGGGCCAGCCGGGGACCCAGTACTTC
cdr3_aa: CASSYGQGQPGTQYF
j_call: TRBJ2-5
d_call: TRBD1
clone_size: many
v_call: TRBV6-5

cdr3_nt: TGTGCCAGCAGGCCAGGACTAGCGGGAGTGGATGAGCAGTTCTTC
cdr3_aa: CASRPGLAGVDEQFF
j_call: TRBJ2-1
d_call: TRBD2
clone_size: many
v_call: TRBV4-1

cdr3_nt: TGCAGCGCTGACCGGGACAGCCTCCAAGAGACCCAGTACTTC
cdr3_aa: CSADRDSLQETQYF
j_call: TRBJ2-5
d_call: TRBD1
clone_size: many
v_call: TRBV29-1

cdr3_nt: TGTGCCATCAGTGCGGATGACAGCCAAGAGACCCAGTACTTC
cdr3_aa: CAISADDSQETQYF
j_call: TRBJ2-5
d_call: .
clone_size: many
v_call: TRBV10-3

cdr3_nt: TGCGCCAGCAGCCAAGCAGGGGGCTTGAACACCGGGGAGCTGTTTTTT
cdr3_aa: CASSQAGGLNTGELFF
j_call: TRBJ2-2
d_call: TRBD1
clone_size: many
v_call: TRBV4-1

cdr3_nt: TGTGCCACCAGCAGAGCAGGCCAAGAAGCTTTCTTT
cdr3_aa: CATSRAGQEAFF
j_call: TRBJ1-1
d_call: .
clone_size: many
v_call: TRBV15

cdr3_nt: TGTGCCAGCAGTTTGGGCGGAGTTTATTACAATGAGCAGTTCTTC
cdr3_aa: CASSLGGVYYNEQFF
j_call: TRBJ2-1
d_call: .
clone_size: many
v_call: TRBV12-3/TRBV12-4

cdr3_nt: TGTGCCAGCAGTCCACTTGGGCCAGATACGCAGTATTTT
cdr3_aa: CASSPLGPDTQYF
j_call: TRBJ2-3
d_call: .
clone_size: many
v_call: TRBV12-3/TRBV12-4

cdr3_nt: TGTGCCAGCAGTTACTCGCCCGGGGACAATGAGCAGTTCTTC
cdr3_aa: CASSYSPGDNEQFF
j_call: TRBJ2-1
d_call: .
clone_size: many
v_call: TRBV6-2/TRBV6-3

cdr3_nt: TGTGCCAGCAGCCGGACTAGCGGGAGGGAGCAGTTCTTC
cdr3_aa: CASSRTSGREQFF
j_call: TRBJ2-1
d_call: TRBD2
clone_size: many
v_call: TRBV11-3

cdr3_nt: TGTGCCTGGGGAGGGGCGGGGGAGCAGTACTTC
cdr3_aa: CAWGGAGEQYF
j_call: TRBJ2-7
d_call: .
clone_size: few
v_call: TRBV30

cdr3_nt: TGTGCCAGCAGTTCGCAAGTCTCCTACAGTGAGCAGTTCTTC
cdr3_aa: CASSSQVSYSEQFF
j_call: TRBJ2-1
d_call: .
clone_size: few
v_call: TRBV6-2/TRBV6-3

cdr3_nt: TGTGCCAGCAGAGGCCGGGCCCGGGGGAAAGAGACCCAGTACTTC
cdr3_aa: CASRGRARGKETQYF
j_call: TRBJ2-5
d_call: .
clone_size: few
v_call: TRBV6-4

cdr3_nt: TGTGCCAGCTCACCGCCGGAGATAGGTCAGCCCCAGCATTTT
cdr3_aa: CASSPPEIGQPQHF
j_call: TRBJ1-5
d_call: .
clone_size: many
v_call: TRBV18

cdr3_nt: TGTGCCAGTAGTAGGGCTTTTTTGAACACTGAAGCTTTCTTT
cdr3_aa: CASSRAFLNTEAFF
j_call: TRBJ1-1
d_call: .
clone_size: .
v_call: TRBV19

cdr3_nt: TGTGCCAGCAGCCAACATCCTCAAGGGGTCGGAGGGACCATATATTTT
cdr3_aa: CASSQHPQGVGGTIYF
j_call: TRBJ1-3
d_call: .
clone_size: few
v_call: TRBV3-1

cdr3_nt: TGTGCCAGCAGTTCTCCCTTGGGGGTGTTAAACACTGAAGCTTTCTTT
cdr3_aa: CASSSPLGVLNTEAFF
j_call: TRBJ1-1
d_call: .
clone_size: many
v_call: TRBV11-2

cdr3_nt: TGTGCCAGCAGTGGTGGGGGGAGCGACGAGCAGTACTTC
cdr3_aa: CASSGGGSDEQYF
j_call: TRBJ2-7
d_call: .
clone_size: many
v_call: TRBV12-3/TRBV12-4

cdr3_nt: TGTGCCAGCAGCCGTTCTCCGGGGCTAGCGGGGTACGAGCAGTACTTC
cdr3_aa: CASSRSPGLAGYEQYF
j_call: TRBJ2-7
d_call: TRBD2
clone_size: many
v_call: TRBV7-2

cdr3_nt: TGTGCCTGGGATGAACCAGGACCGAGATGGGCCTATGGCTACACCTTC
cdr3_aa: CAWDEPGPRWAYGYTF
j_call: TRBJ1-2
d_call: .
clone_size: .
v_call: TRBV30

cdr3_nt: TGTGCCAGCAGGCGGGAGTTCGCAGATACGCAGTATTTT
cdr3_aa: CASRREFADTQYF
j_call: TRBJ2-3
d_call: TRBD2
clone_size: many
v_call: TRBV12-3/TRBV12-4

cdr3_nt: TGTGCCAGCAGTTACTCGAAGTGGGCGGCTGAAGCTTTCTTT
cdr3_aa: CASSYSKWAAEAFF
j_call: TRBJ1-1
d_call: .
clone_size: few
v_call: TRBV6-2/TRBV6-3

cdr3_nt: TGTGCCAGCAGCTTAGGGGCTAGCGGGAGTTTCCACGAGCAGTACTTC
cdr3_aa: CASSLGASGSFHEQYF
j_call: TRBJ2-7
d_call: TRBD2
clone_size: many
v_call: TRBV7-9

cdr3_nt: TGTGCCAGTAGTGTAGGCCACTGGACTAGGTTTTACAATGAGCGGTTCTTC
cdr3_aa: CASSVGHWTRFYNERFF
j_call: TRBJ2-1
d_call: TRBD2
clone_size: .
v_call: TRBV19

cdr3_nt: TGCGCCAGCTCCCCCACTAGCGGGGGGGCCTTAATGCAAGAGACCCAGTACTTC
cdr3_aa: CASSPTSGGALMQETQYF
j_call: TRBJ2-5
d_call: TRBD2
clone_size: .
v_call: TRBV5-1

cdr3_nt: TGCAGTGTCATTCCGGGACTAGCGGGACCCTTAGGCTACAATGAGCAGTTCTTC
cdr3_aa: CSVIPGLAGPLGYNEQFF
j_call: TRBJ2-1
d_call: TRBD2
clone_size: .
v_call: TRBV20-1

cdr3_nt: TGCAGTGCGACGACTAGCGGGAGGGCCGATGACGAGCAGTACTTC
cdr3_aa: CSATTSGRADDEQYF
j_call: TRBJ2-7
d_call: TRBD2
clone_size: many
v_call: TRBV20-1

cdr3_nt: TGCGCCAGCAGCCCGGGGAATCAGGATGAGCAGTTCTTC
cdr3_aa: CASSPGNQDEQFF
j_call: TRBJ2-1
d_call: .
clone_size: .
v_call: TRBV4-1

cdr3_nt: TGCAGCGTTGTCCCAGGGATTGGCACTGAAGCTTTCTTT
cdr3_aa: CSVVPGIGTEAFF
j_call: TRBJ1-1
d_call: .
clone_size: few
v_call: TRBV29-1

cdr3_nt: TGTGCCAGCAGCCCTGGGACTCGAACAGGAGATACGCAGTATTTT
cdr3_aa: CASSPGTRTGDTQYF
j_call: TRBJ2-3
d_call: .
clone_size: many
v_call: TRBV5-8

cdr3_nt: TGTGCCAGCAGTTTAACCCCCACACTAGCGTACAATGAGCAGTTCTTC
cdr3_aa: CASSLTPTLAYNEQFF
j_call: TRBJ2-1
d_call: TRBD2
clone_size: few
v_call: TRBV6-9

cdr3_nt: TGTGCCAGCAGTTGGCAGGGGGCGGCTGAAGCTTTCTTT
cdr3_aa: CASSWQGAAEAFF
j_call: TRBJ1-1
d_call: TRBD1
clone_size: many
v_call: TRBV2

cdr3_nt: TGTGCCAGCAGTTTAGGGACAGGGGCGAACTATGGCTACACCTTC
cdr3_aa: CASSLGTGANYGYTF
j_call: TRBJ1-2
d_call: TRBD1
clone_size: many
v_call: TRBV27

cdr3_nt: TGCAGTGCGCATACTCCGGGACACAATCAGCCCCAGCATTTT
cdr3_aa: CSAHTPGHNQPQHF
j_call: TRBJ1-5
d_call: .
clone_size: few
v_call: TRBV20-1

cdr3_nt: TGTGCCAGCAGTGAATTAGTGGGCGGGGACTACAATGAGCAGTTCTTC
cdr3_aa: CASSELVGGDYNEQFF
j_call: TRBJ2-1
d_call: .
clone_size: .
v_call: TRBV25-1

cdr3_nt: TGTGCCAGCAGCTTGCTAGTCCGCACAGATACGCAGTATTTT
cdr3_aa: CASSLLVRTDTQYF
j_call: TRBJ2-3
d_call: .
clone_size: few
v_call: TRBV5-6

cdr3_nt: TGTGCCAGCAAACGGCTTCTTCAGCGGGAGAAGGAGAATGAGCAGTTCTTC
cdr3_aa: CASKRLLQREKENEQFF
j_call: TRBJ2-1
d_call: TRBD2
clone_size: many
v_call: TRBV2

cdr3_nt: TGTACCAGTAGTATACTAGCGGGTACCTACGAGCAGTACTTC
cdr3_aa: CTSSILAGTYEQYF
j_call: TRBJ2-7
d_call: TRBD2
clone_size: .
v_call: TRBV19

cdr3_nt: TGTGCCAGCTCACCACTCGCAGGAGGCACTGGAAACACCATATATTTT
cdr3_aa: CASSPLAGGTGNTIYF
j_call: TRBJ1-3
d_call: .
clone_size: few
v_call: TRBV18